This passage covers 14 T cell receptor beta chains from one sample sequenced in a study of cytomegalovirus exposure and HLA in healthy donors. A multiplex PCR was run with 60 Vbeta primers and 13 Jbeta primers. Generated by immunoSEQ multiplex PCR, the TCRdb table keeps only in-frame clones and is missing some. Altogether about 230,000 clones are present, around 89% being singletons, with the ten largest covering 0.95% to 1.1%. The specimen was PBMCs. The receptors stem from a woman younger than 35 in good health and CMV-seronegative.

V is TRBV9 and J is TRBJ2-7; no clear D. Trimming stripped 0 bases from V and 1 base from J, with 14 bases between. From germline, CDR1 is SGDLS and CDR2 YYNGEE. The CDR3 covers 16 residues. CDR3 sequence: CASSVEADTISYEQYF. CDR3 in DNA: TGTGCCAGCAGCGTAGAGGCAGACACGATATCCTACGAGCAGTACTTC. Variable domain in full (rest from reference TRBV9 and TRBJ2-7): DSGVTQTPKHLITATGQRVTLRCSPRSGDLSVYWYQQSLDQGLQFLIQYYNGEERAKGNILERFSAQQFPDLHSELNLSSLELGDSALYFCASSVEADTISYEQYFGPGTRLTVT.

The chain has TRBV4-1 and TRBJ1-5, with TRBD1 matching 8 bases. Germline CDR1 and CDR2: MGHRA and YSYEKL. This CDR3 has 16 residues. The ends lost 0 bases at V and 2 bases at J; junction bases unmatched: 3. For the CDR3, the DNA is TGCGCCAGCAGCCAAGAACAGGGGGGGCGCAATCAGCCCCAGCATTTT. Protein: CASSQEQGGRNQPQHF.

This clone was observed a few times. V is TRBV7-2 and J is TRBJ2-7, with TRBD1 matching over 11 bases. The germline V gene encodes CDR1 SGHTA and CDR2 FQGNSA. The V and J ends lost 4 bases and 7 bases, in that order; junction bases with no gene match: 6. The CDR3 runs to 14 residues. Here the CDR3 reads CASSSGQGVWEQYF. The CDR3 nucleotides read TGTGCCAGCAGCTCGGGACAGGGGGTTTGGGAGCAGTACTTC. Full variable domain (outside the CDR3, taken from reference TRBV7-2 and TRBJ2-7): GAGVSQSPSNKVTEKGKDVELRCDPISGHTALYWYRQSLGQGLEFLIYFQGNSAPDKSGLPSDRFSAERTGGSVSTLTIQRTQQEDSAVYLCASSSGQGVWEQYFGPGTRLTVT.

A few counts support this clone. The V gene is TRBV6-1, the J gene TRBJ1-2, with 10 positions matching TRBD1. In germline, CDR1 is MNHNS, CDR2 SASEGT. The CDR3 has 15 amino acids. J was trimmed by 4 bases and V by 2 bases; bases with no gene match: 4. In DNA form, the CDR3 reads TGTGCCAGCAGTGAAATGGGACAGGGGACCTATGGCTACACCTTC. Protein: CASSEMGQGTYGYTF.

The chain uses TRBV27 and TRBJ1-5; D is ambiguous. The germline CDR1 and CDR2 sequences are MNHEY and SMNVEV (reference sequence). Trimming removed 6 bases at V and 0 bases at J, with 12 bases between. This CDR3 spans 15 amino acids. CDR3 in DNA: TGTGCCAGCAGCCCAAAACAGTATAGCAATCAGCCCCAGCATTTT. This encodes CASSPKQYSNQPQHF.

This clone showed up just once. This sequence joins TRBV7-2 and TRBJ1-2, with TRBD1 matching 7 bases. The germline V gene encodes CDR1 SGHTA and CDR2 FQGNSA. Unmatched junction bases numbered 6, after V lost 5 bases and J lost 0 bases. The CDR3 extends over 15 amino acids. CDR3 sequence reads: CASSPGQLANYGYTF. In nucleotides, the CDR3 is TGTGCCAGCAGCCCGGGACAGTTAGCTAACTATGGCTACACCTTC. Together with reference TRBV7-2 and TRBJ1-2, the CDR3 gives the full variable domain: GAGVSQSPSNKVTEKGKDVELRCDPISGHTALYWYRQSLGQGLEFLIYFQGNSAPDKSGLPSDRFSAERTGGSVSTLTIQRTQQEDSAVYLCASSPGQLANYGYTFGSGTRLTVV.

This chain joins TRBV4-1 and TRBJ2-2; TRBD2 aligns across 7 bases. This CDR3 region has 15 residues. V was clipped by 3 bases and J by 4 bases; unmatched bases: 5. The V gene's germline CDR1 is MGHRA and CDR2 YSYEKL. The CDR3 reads CASSQRASGTGELFF. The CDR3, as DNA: TGCGCCAGCAGCCAGAGGGCTAGCGGCACCGGGGAGCTGTTTTTT.

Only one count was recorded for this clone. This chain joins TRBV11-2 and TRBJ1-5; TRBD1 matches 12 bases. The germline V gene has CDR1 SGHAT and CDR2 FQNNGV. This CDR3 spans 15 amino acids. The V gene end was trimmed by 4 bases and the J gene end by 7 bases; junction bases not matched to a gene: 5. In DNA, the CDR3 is TGTGCCAGCAGCTCGGGACAGGGGGCAATCCAGCCCCAGCATTTT. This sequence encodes CASSSGQGAIQPQHF.

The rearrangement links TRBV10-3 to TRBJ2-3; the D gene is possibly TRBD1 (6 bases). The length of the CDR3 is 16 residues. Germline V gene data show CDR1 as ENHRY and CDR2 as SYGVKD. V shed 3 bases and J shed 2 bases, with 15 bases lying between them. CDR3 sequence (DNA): TGTGCCATCAGTGATGCTACGGACAGTTACACAGATACGCAGTATTTT. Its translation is CAISDATDSYTDTQYF.

CDR3 region: CASSLGELAEETQYF. CDR3 in DNA: TGTGCCAGCAGCTTGGGGGAGCTAGCAGAAGAGACCCAGTACTTC. The chain recombines TRBV5-6 with TRBJ2-5; perhaps TRBD2 as D (5 bases). Germline lookup yields CDR1 SGHDT and CDR2 YYEEEE. The V end lost 0 bases, the J end lost 3 bases, and 12 bases lay between the germline ends. This CDR3 is built from 15 residues.

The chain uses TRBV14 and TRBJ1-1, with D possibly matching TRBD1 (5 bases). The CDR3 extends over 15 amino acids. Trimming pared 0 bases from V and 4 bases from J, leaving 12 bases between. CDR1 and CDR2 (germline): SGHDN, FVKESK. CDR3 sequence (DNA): TGTGCCAGCAGCCAAGATCATAGGGGTATCACTGAAGCTTTCTTT. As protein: CASSQDHRGITEAFF.

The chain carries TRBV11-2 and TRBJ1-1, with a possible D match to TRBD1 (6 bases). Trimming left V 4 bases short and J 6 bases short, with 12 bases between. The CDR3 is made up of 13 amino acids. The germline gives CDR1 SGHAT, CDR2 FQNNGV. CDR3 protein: CASSSWDTSEAFF. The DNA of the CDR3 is TGTGCCAGCAGCTCCTGGGACACCTCTGAAGCTTTCTTT.

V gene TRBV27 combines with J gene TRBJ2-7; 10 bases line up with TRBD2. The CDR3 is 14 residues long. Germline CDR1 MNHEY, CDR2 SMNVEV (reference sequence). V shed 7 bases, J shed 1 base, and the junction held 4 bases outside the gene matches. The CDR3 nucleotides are TGTGCCAGCAAACGGACTAGCGGATCCTACGAGCAGTACTTC. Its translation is CASKRTSGSYEQYF.

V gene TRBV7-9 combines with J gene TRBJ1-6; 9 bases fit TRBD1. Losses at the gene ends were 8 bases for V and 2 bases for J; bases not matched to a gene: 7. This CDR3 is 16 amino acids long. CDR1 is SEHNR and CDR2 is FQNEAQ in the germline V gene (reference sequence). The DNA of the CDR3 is TGTGCCAGCTCCTTGGGACAGGGTACCTATAATTCACCCCTCCACTTT. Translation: CASSLGQGTYNSPLHF.